A single sample is the source of the 5 T cell receptor beta chains below, sequenced in a study of blood T cell repertoires in COVID-19. Assay used: immunoSEQ multiplex PCR; TCRdb lists only in-frame clones, some missing. The sample gives about 50,000 clones, 85% to 90% of which show up once; about 2.5% is in the top ten. Input material: peripheral blood. Every receptor here comes from a woman of 80 years or more with COVID-19, enrolled during active disease.

The chain joins TRBV5-1 to TRBJ2-3, with TRBD2 matching over 14 bases. The germline V gene has CDR1 SGHRS and CDR2 YFSETQ. There are 18 residues in the CDR3. V dropped 0 bases and J dropped 3; count of bases not matched to a gene: 6. For the CDR3, the DNA is TGCGCCAGCAGCTTGGCCTCACGACTAGCGGGAGGGACAGATACGCAGTATTTT. Amino acid sequence: CASSLASRLAGGTDTQYF.

The chain has TRBV20-1 and TRBJ2-1; 7 nucleotides line up with TRBD2. The CDR3 runs to 14 residues. CDR1 and CDR2 from the germline V gene are DFQATT and SNEGSKA (reference sequence). V shed 3 bases and J 6 bases; nucleotides not matched to a gene: 8. The DNA for the CDR3 is TGCAGTGCTAGTAGGGCGGGAGTGGGCAATGAGCAGTTCTTC. Translation gives CSASRAGVGNEQFF.

The chain employs TRBV18 and TRBJ2-1; 12 bases agree with TRBD2. Germline V gene sequence: CDR1 KGHSH, CDR2 LQKENI. This CDR3 region has 15 residues. With V trimmed by 3 bases and J by 6 bases, 3 bases remained unmatched. CDR3 protein: CASSPGLAGLNEQFF. The CDR3 DNA reads as TGTGCCAGCTCACCTGGACTAGCGGGACTCAATGAGCAGTTCTTC. Drawing the rest from reference TRBV18 and TRBJ2-1, the complete variable domain is NAGVMQNPRHLVRRRGQEARLRCSPMKGHSHVYWYRQLPEEGLKFMVYLQKENIIDESGMPKERFSAEFPKEGPSILRIQQVVRGDSAAYFCASSPGLAGLNEQFFGPGTRLTVL.

The chain links TRBV28 to TRBJ2-7, with 9 bases identical to TRBD1. The CDR3 consists of 16 residues. The junction had 7 bases not matched to a gene; V was cut back by 3 bases and J by 1 base. Germline CDR1 is MDHEN and CDR2 is SYDVKM. In DNA form, the CDR3 reads TGTGCCAGCAGTTTCCCACAGGGGGCCGGATCCTACGAGCAGTACTTC. This gives the protein CASSFPQGAGSYEQYF.

The chain joins TRBV6-5 to TRBJ2-7, with TRBD2 matching 7 bases. This CDR3 has 15 residues. The J segment lost 4 bases and the V segment lost 4 bases, leaving 10 bases of the junction unmatched. From germline, CDR1 is MNHEY and CDR2 SVGAGI. The CDR3 DNA follows: TGTGCCAGCAGTTCCCCCGGCGGGAGCGGGTACGAGCAGTACTTC. Amino acid sequence: CASSSPGGSGYEQYF.